These 26 T cell receptor beta chains came from one sample sequenced in a study of cytomegalovirus exposure and HLA in healthy donors. The PCR employed 60 Vbeta primers together with 13 Jbeta primers. Generated by immunoSEQ multiplex PCR, the TCRdb table keeps only in-frame clones and is missing some. The sample contains about 170,000 clones, around 74% of which appear only once. Sequencing used PBMCs. Receptor source: a female donor in good health and CMV-seronegative.

The rearrangement joins TRBV6-1 to TRBJ1-5; D ambiguous. The CDR3 extends over 16 amino acids. V was clipped by 2 bases and J by 5 bases, with 16 bases between them. Germline V lookup: CDR1 MNHNS, CDR2 SASEGT. The CDR3: CASSEPYTTPDQPQHF. DNA of the CDR3: TGTGCCAGCAGTGAACCCTATACCACCCCCGATCAGCCCCAGCATTTT.

This chain links TRBV7-2 with TRBJ2-7, with D tentatively TRBD2 (6 bases). The CDR3 extends over 11 amino acids. The V end lost 7 bases, the J end lost 3 bases, and 7 bases lay between the germline ends. The germline V gene has CDR1 SGHTA and CDR2 FQGNSA. For the CDR3, the DNA is TGTGCCAGCACCGGGGGCTACGAGCAGTACTTC. This sequence encodes CASTGGYEQYF.

This chain uses TRBV19 with TRBJ2-2; TRBD1 matches 7 bases. V was pared by 7 bases and J by 7 bases, with 3 bases of the junction left unmatched. This CDR3 contains 12 residues. CDR1 and CDR2 (germline): LNHDA, SQIVND (reference sequence). The CDR3 reads CASTGGVGELFF. In DNA, the CDR3 is TGTGCCAGTACAGGGGGAGTCGGGGAGCTGTTTTTT.

The genes are TRBV5-4 and TRBJ2-1; 7 bases agree with TRBD1. V shed 4 bases and J 0 bases; nucleotides not matched to a gene: 7. The CDR3 length is 16 residues. From germline, CDR1 is SGHNT and CDR2 YYREEE (reference sequence). This CDR3 is CASSQGRGSSYNEQFF. The DNA of the CDR3 is TGTGCCAGCAGCCAAGGCAGGGGGAGCTCCTACAATGAGCAGTTCTTC.

J is TRBJ2-3 and V is TRBV29-1; 7 positions match TRBD1. The CDR3 has 14 residues. Trimming took 7 bases from V and 2 from J; bases not matched to a gene: 9. The germline gives CDR1 SQVTM, CDR2 ANQGSEA. CDR3 nucleotide sequence: TGCAGCGCACAACAGGGGATCAACACAGATACGCAGTATTTT. Protein product: CSAQQGINTDTQYF.

The chain couples TRBV10-1 to TRBJ2-5, with a weak D call TRBD2 (6 bases). Germline CDR1 WNHNN, CDR2 SYGVQD (reference sequence). V was cut by 4 bases and J by 2 bases, with 8 bases left in between. CDR3 length: 13 amino acids. CDR3 bases: TGCGCCAGCAGTGTCGGAGGGCAAGAGACCCAGTACTTC. Its translation is CASSVGGQETQYF.

This clone was observed a few times. The CDR3 bases are TGTGCCAGTAGTAGCCGGAGGGGCCTAGGGGGCAATCAGCCCCAGCATTTT. Amino acid sequence: CASSSRRGLGGNQPQHF. This chain links TRBV19 with TRBJ1-5, with D maybe TRBD1 (5 bases). This CDR3 region has 17 residues. Germline V gene sequence: CDR1 LNHDA, CDR2 SQIVND (reference sequence). The V end was cut by 4 bases, the J end by 2 bases, with 18 bases between. Combining the CDR3 with reference TRBV19 and TRBJ1-5 gives the whole variable domain DGGITQSPKYLFRKEGQNVTLSCEQNLNHDAMYWYRQDPGQGLRLIYYSQIVNDFQKGDIAEGYSVSREKKESFPLTVTSAQKNPTAFYLCASSSRRGLGGNQPQHFGDGTRLSIL.

This chain links TRBV12-5 with TRBJ1-3; no definite D call. V was cut by 8 bases and J by 0 bases, with 29 bases left in between. The germline V gene encodes CDR1 LGHNT and CDR2 FRNRAP. This CDR3 has 20 amino acids. CDR3: CASPRCGGRAKLFSGNTIYF. In DNA, the CDR3 is TGTGCTAGTCCCCGTTGTGGAGGCCGCGCGAAACTTTTCTCTGGAAACACCATATATTTT.

The chain links TRBV7-2 to TRBJ2-7; TRBD2 matches at 9 bases. The CDR3 totals 19 residues. Per the germline V gene, CDR1 is SGHTA and CDR2 is FQGNSA. J lost 5 bases, V lost 1 base, and 18 bases had no gene match. Here the CDR3 DNA reads TGTGCCAGCAGCTTAGTCGCCAGGACCATAGCGGGAGCCATAGACGAGCAGTACTTC. This translates into CASSLVARTIAGAIDEQYF.

The chain is built from TRBV30 and TRBJ1-1; 9 bases are a match to TRBD1. This CDR3 contains 13 residues. Germline V gives CDR1 GTSNPN, CDR2 SVGIG (reference sequence). The V and J ends lost 4 bases and 5 bases, in that order; junction bases with no gene match: 5. CDR3 protein: CAWIRGQGTEAFF. The DNA of the CDR3 is TGTGCCTGGATCCGCGGACAGGGGACTGAAGCTTTCTTT.

The V call is TRBV2, the J call TRBJ2-5, with TRBD1 identical over 10 bases. This CDR3 is 15 amino acids long. Germline V CDR1 and CDR2: SNHLY, FYNNEI. The J segment lost 5 bases and the V segment lost 5 bases, leaving 8 bases of the junction unmatched. The CDR3 loop is CASSSGTGDWETQYF. DNA for the CDR3: TGTGCCAGCAGTTCCGGGACAGGGGATTGGGAGACCCAGTACTTC.

V is TRBV7-8 and J is TRBJ2-1; the D gene is possibly TRBD1 (7 bases). The CDR3 contains 15 residues. The V end lost 5 bases, the J end lost 6 bases, and 17 bases lay between the germline ends. Germline CDR1 is SGHVS and CDR2 is FQNEAQ. The chain's CDR3 is CASSRTVRGVNEQFF. The CDR3 region has the DNA TGTGCCAGCAGCCGGACCGTCAGGGGGGTCAATGAGCAGTTCTTC.

The chain employs TRBV6-1 and TRBJ2-7, with D possibly matching TRBD1 (5 bases). Germline V lookup: CDR1 MNHNS, CDR2 SASEGT. Trimming took 2 bases from V and 4 from J, leaving 15 bases between them. The CDR3 length is 15 residues. Here the CDR3 reads CASSELGADSYEQYF. CDR3 in DNA: TGTGCCAGCAGTGAATTAGGGGCAGACTCTTACGAGCAGTACTTC.

This clone came up a few times. The chain combines TRBV11-3 with TRBJ2-1; 12 nucleotides match TRBD2. After removal of 1 base from V and 10 bases from J, the junction contained 8 bases not matched to a gene. CDR3 length equals 16 residues. Germline V CDR1 and CDR2: SGHNT, YENEEA. The CDR3 sequence is CASSLGLAGGGEEQFF. CDR3 in DNA: TGTGCCAGCAGCTTAGGCCTAGCGGGAGGGGGGGAAGAGCAGTTCTTC.

The rearrangement links TRBV19 to TRBJ1-1; perhaps TRBD1 as D (6 bases). Trimming removed 4 bases at V and 5 bases at J, with 29 bases between. Germline CDR1 LNHDA, CDR2 SQIVND (reference sequence). The CDR3 is made up of 19 amino acids. The CDR3 coding sequence is TGTGCCAGTAGTAATCACTCCCCTGACAGGCGCCGGAGAGGTACTGAAGCTTTCTTT. As protein: CASSNHSPDRRRRGTEAFF.

This chain links TRBV6-1 with TRBJ2-3; D is perhaps TRBD2 (6 bases). V was pared by 4 bases and J by 5 bases, with 10 bases between. Germline CDR1 reads MNHNS; CDR2 reads SASEGT. The CDR3 is 13 residues long. The CDR3 is CASSVRREDTQYF. CDR3 nucleotide sequence: TGTGCCAGCAGTGTGAGGCGGGAAGATACGCAGTATTTT.

V usage is TRBV6-5 and J usage is TRBJ1-1, with 9 bases fitting TRBD1. V trimming: 5 bases; J trimming: 5 bases; junction bases outside the gene matches: 3. The CDR3 runs to 13 residues. Per germline, CDR1 MNHEY and CDR2 SVGAGI. The CDR3 nucleotides are TGTGCCAGCAGTGGACAGGGGAGGACTGAAGCTTTCTTT. It specifies CASSGQGRTEAFF.

The chain recombines TRBV5-1 with TRBJ2-2, with TRBD1 identical over 10 bases. There are 15 residues in the CDR3. After removal of 4 bases from V and 4 bases from J, the junction contained 4 bases not matched to a gene. CDR1 is SGHRS and CDR2 is YFSETQ in the germline V gene. This chain's CDR3 is CASSPGTGATGELFF. The CDR3 nucleotides read TGCGCCAGCAGCCCTGGGACAGGGGCCACCGGGGAGCTGTTTTTT.

In its sample, this clone was seen once. The chain couples TRBV21-1 to TRBJ1-6; whether TRBD1, the table's D call, matches the DNA was not checked. TRBV21-1 is annotated as a pseudogene. The CDR3 is 20 amino acids. The CDR3 reads CASSKRSTGSQFLYNSPLHF. The CDR3, as DNA: TGTGCCAGCAGCAAAAGATCGACAGGCAGCCAATTCCTTTATAATTCACCCCTCCACTTT.

The chain combines TRBV30 with TRBJ2-6; tentative D call: TRBD2 (7 bases). Germline assignment: CDR1 GTSNPN and CDR2 SVGIG (reference sequence). The CDR3 length is 16 residues. Trimming left V 5 bases short and J 3 bases short, with 17 bases between. The CDR3 sequence is CAWALRGALGANVLTF. CDR3 DNA sequence: TGTGCCTGGGCCCTCCGGGGGGCTCTTGGGGCCAACGTCCTGACTTTC.

V gene TRBV11-2 combines with J gene TRBJ1-6; a possible D gene is TRBD1 (6 bases). The CDR3 covers 15 residues. CDR1 and CDR2 from the germline V gene are SGHAT and FQNNGV. Trimming pared 5 bases from V and 7 bases from J, leaving 15 bases between. The CDR3 DNA sequence: TGTGCCAGCAGCACCCCACAGGGTTGGAATTCACCCCTCCACTTT. Translated, it gives CASSTPQGWNSPLHF. The variable domain in full, with the rest retrieved from reference TRBV11-2 and TRBJ1-6, is EAGVAQSPRYKIIEKRQSVAFWCNPISGHATLYWYQQILGQGPKLLIQFQNNGVVDDSQLPKDRFSAERLKGVDSTLKIQPAKLEDSAVYLCASSTPQGWNSPLHFGNGTRLTVT.

In its sample, this clone was seen many times. The chain carries TRBV6-5 and TRBJ1-2; no clear D. Germline CDR1 MNHEY, CDR2 SVGAGI. The CDR3 length is 13 residues. Trimming pared 4 bases from V and 3 bases from J, leaving 9 bases between. DNA for the CDR3: TGTGCCAGCAGTTCTGGGCAGGACTATGGCTACACCTTC. It specifies CASSSGQDYGYTF.

This clone was seen just once. V and J are TRBV7-2 and TRBJ1-5, with a weak D call TRBD1 (6 bases). CDR3 length equals 17 residues. Per germline, CDR1 SGHTA and CDR2 FQGNSA. The V gene lost 1 base and the J gene lost 4 bases, with 17 bases spanning the gap. Here the CDR3 reads CASSLVRGGQLNQPQHF. The CDR3 DNA is TGTGCCAGCAGCTTAGTCCGGGGGGGGCAGCTTAATCAGCCCCAGCATTTT.

The rearrangement joins TRBV5-1 to TRBJ2-5; D is perhaps TRBD1 (5 bases). Germline-derived CDR1 and CDR2 are SGHRS and YFSETQ. The germline V and J ends were trimmed by 3 bases and 7 bases, with 16 bases remaining between them. The CDR3 sequence is 14 residues long. The CDR3 loop reads CASSSLTTGGTQYF. As DNA, the CDR3 is TGCGCCAGCAGCTCTCTGACAACAGGCGGGACCCAGTACTTC.

This clone was counted a few times. This sequence joins TRBV5-1 and TRBJ2-5, with 7 bases identical to TRBD1. In germline, CDR1 is SGHRS, CDR2 YFSETQ. After removal of 4 bases from V and 5 bases from J, the junction contained 8 bases not matched to a gene. The CDR3 is 14 amino acids. The CDR3 nucleotides read TGCGCCAGCAGCACGGACAGGTTTTGGGAGACCCAGTACTTC. This codes for CASSTDRFWETQYF.

V gene TRBV5-3 combines with J gene TRBJ1-5; no definite D call. TRBV5-3 is annotated as an ORF whose role is uncertain. CDR3 length: 15 amino acids. V was pared by 4 bases and J by 4 bases, with 15 bases between. In nucleotides, the CDR3 is TGTGCCAGAAGCCCCTGGGAGCCGAGGAATCAGCCCCAGCATTTT. It yields the protein CARSPWEPRNQPQHF.